This T cell receptor beta chain comes out of a study of cytomegalovirus exposure and HLA in healthy donors. Study overall: An analysis done earlier identified 95 million to 140 million unique TCR beta sequences from around 180 million T cells.

As regards this clone: Its antigen is not known.

Points from the study as a whole: In an earlier analysis, in some 540 donors, most V segments appeared productive either ~87% or ~30% of the time. A few CMV-associated chains were confirmed in vitro to be specific for CMV antigens. Presence/absence analyses assumed roughly uniform sequencing depth across donors.

Amplification used 60 Vbeta primers and 13 Jbeta primers. The assay was immunoSEQ multiplex PCR, and TCRdb's table has in-frame clones only and misses some. The sample consists of about 120,000 clones, over 75% of them appearing once. The CDR3 runs 14 residues. The germline CDR1 and CDR2 sequences are MNHEY and SVGAGI. The ends were cut back, 7 bases at V and 6 bases at J, with 18 bases in the middle. The chain uses TRBV6-5 and TRBJ1-2; D is possibly TRBD1 (5 bases). Sequenced: PBMCs. The TCR comes from a woman aged 18-30 years in good health and CMV-seronegative. CDR3 residues: CASTSYVGEDGYTF. Written as DNA, the CDR3 is TGTGCCAGCACCAGTTATGTGGGGGAGGATGGCTACACCTTC.